This T cell receptor beta chain was documented in a study of cytomegalovirus exposure and HLA in healthy donors. This CDR3 spans 19 amino acids. The junction had 13 bases not matched to a gene; V was cut back by 8 bases and J by 0 bases. Germline V lookup: CDR1 MDHEN, CDR2 SYDVKM. The study, taken as a whole, reports: Generally TCR sequences proved uncommon, though certain public TCRs appeared in numerous donors.

A remark on this clone: Antigen unknown.

Assay: immunoSEQ multiplex PCR; the TCRdb copy retains only in-frame clones and omits some. The data show about 360,000 clones, with roughly 90% seen just once and over 0.75% held by the top ten. The TCR originated in a woman under 30 in good health and CMV-seronegative. The sequencing input was PBMCs. V and J are TRBV28 and TRBJ2-1, with 13 bases fitting TRBD2. CDR3 bases: TGTGCCAGCTCACCTTCCGGGACTAGCGGGACCAGCTCCTACAATGAGCAGTTCTTC. Translating it yields CASSPSGTSGTSSYNEQFF.